This TCR beta chain was sequenced in a study of technical replicates of blood from a few donors. CDR1 and CDR2 (germline): LNHNV, YYDKDF (reference sequence). The CDR3 extends over 16 amino acids. Trimming removed 8 bases from V and 2 bases from J; junction bases left unmatched: 12. Some clones are missing from TCRdb's copy, which holds only in-frame ones; the method was immunoSEQ multiplex PCR. The profile shows 84,000 or so clones, less than 98% of them singletons. The chain is built from TRBV15 and TRBJ2-3, with TRBD2 matching over 8 bases. This clonotype was sampled from a human donor in good health. Sequencing used T cells isolated from PBMCs. The CDR3 sequence: CATQGASGSYTDTQYF. The CDR3 DNA sequence: TGTGCCACCCAGGGAGCTAGCGGGTCCTACACAGATACGCAGTATTTT.